This T cell receptor beta chain was observed in a study of blood T cell repertoires in COVID-19. Using immunoSEQ multiplex PCR, the repertoire was profiled, and TCRdb retains in-frame clones only, with some absent. The table lists under 120,000 clones, over 75% of them singletons. Trimming took off 6 bases at V and 2 bases at J, with 4 bases between the two ends. Per the germline V gene, CDR1 is SGHAT and CDR2 is FQNNGV. This CDR3 is 11 amino acids long. Sequencing was performed on peripheral blood. This rearrangement joins TRBV11-2 to TRBJ2-5; D call uncertain. This clonotype was sampled from a man in his sixties or seventies with active or convalescent COVID-19. The CDR3 loop reads CASRRQETQYF. The CDR3 DNA is TGTGCCAGCAGACGGCAAGAGACCCAGTACTTC.